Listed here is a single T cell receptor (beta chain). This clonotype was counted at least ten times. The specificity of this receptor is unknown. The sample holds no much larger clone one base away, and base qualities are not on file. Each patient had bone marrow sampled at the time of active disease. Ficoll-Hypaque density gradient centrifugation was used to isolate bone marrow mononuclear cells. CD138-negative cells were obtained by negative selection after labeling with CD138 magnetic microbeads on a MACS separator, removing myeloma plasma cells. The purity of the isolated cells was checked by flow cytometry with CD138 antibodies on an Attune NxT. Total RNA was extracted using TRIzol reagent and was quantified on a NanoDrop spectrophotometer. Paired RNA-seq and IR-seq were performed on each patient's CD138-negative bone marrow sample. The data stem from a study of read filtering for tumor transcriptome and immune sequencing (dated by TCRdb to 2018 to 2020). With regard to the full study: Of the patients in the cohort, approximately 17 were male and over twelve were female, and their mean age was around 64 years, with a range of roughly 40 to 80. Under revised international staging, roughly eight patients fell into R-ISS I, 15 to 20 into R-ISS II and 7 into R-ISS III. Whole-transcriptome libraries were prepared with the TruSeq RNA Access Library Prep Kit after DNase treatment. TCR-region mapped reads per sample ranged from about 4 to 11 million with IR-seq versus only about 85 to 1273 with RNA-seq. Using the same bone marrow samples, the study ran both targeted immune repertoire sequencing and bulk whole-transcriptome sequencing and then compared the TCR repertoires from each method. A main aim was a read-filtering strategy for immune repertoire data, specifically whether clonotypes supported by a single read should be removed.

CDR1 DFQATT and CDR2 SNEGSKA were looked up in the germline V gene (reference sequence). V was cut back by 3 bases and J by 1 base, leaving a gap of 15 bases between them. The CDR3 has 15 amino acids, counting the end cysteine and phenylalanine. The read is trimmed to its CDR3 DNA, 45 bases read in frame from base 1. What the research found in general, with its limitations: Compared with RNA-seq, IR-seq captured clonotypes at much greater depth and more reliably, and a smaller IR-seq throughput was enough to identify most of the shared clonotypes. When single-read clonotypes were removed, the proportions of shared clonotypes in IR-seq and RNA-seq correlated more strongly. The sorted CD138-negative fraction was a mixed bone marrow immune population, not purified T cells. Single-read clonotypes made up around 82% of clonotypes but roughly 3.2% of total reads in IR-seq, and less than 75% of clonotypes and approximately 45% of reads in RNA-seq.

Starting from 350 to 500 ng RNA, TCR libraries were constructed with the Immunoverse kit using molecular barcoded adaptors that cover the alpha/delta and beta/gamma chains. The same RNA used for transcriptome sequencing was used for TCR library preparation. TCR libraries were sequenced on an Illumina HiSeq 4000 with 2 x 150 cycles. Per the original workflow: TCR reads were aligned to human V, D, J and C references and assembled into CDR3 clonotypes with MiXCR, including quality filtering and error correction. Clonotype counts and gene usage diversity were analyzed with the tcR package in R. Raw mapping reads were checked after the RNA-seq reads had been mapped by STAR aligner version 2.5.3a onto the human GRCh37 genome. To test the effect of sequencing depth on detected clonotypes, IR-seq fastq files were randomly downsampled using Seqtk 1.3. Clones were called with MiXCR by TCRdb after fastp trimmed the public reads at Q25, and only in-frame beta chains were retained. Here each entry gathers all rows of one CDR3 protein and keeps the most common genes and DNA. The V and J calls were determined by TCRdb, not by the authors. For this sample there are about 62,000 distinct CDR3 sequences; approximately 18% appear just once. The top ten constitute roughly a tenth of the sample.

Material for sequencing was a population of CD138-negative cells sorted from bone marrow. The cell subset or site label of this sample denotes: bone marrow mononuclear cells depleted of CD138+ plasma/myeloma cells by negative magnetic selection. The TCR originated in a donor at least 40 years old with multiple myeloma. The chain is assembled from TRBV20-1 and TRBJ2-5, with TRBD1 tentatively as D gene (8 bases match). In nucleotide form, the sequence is TGCAGTGCTAGCGGACAGGGAGGGGGCCAAGAGACCCAGTACTTC. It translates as CSASGQGGGQETQYF.